This T cell receptor (beta chain) was sequenced in a study of OX40 agonist ivuxolimab in advanced cancers. As for the study in general: Dose-escalation patients suffered from hepatocellular carcinoma, melanoma, renal cell or head and neck cancer. Partial responses occurred in Three dose-escalation patients, one with hepatocellular carcinoma and two with cutaneous melanoma.

The CDR3 has 15 residues. Germline V gives CDR1 SGHVS, CDR2 FNYEAQ. Trimming removed 2 bases at V and 1 base at J, with 11 bases between. Blood sampling was done at baseline, cycle 4 day 1, and cycle 7 day 1. This clone was recorded only once. Its antigen is not known. Whole-study results and caveats: By week 6 at 0.1 to 3.0 mg/kg, blood CD4+ and CD8+ T cells had expanded clonally.

TCRdb's copy holds only in-frame clones and misses some; the assay was immunoSEQ multiplex PCR. Altogether tens of thousands of clones are present, about 85% being singletons, with the ten largest covering less than 1.1%. The V gene is TRBV7-6, the J gene TRBJ1-1; D not certain. This TCR derives from an adult with an advanced solid tumor such as melanoma, head and neck, liver or kidney cancer. The sequences come from CD4+ or CD8+ T cells sorted from blood, collected in a trial of the OX40 agonist ivuxolimab. CDR3 nucleotides: TGTGCCAGCAGCTTAAGGTATCCAGGGAACACTGAAGCTTTCTTT. Protein: CASSLRYPGNTEAFF.